These 27 T cell receptor beta chains originate from one sample sequenced in a study of blood T cells in healthy people across ages. Sample-barcoded 5' priming and a J-beta primer mix drove a second PCR of about 6 to 11 cycles. From the 5' RACE reads, TCRdb called clonotypes with MiXCR, one entry per CDR3 protein. The sample contains about 1.4 million distinct CDR3 sequences, 59% of which appear only once. The source material was blood. Every receptor here comes from a man between 18 and 35 years old in good health.

This rearrangement joins TRBV20-1 to TRBJ2-3; TRBD2 matches at 9 bases. Germline V CDR1 and CDR2: DFQATT, SNEGSKA (reference sequence). The CDR3 has 15 residues. V trimming: 3 bases; J trimming: 4 bases; junction bases outside the gene matches: 8. The CDR3 protein is CSASPGGRAADTQYF. DNA of the CDR3: TGCAGTGCTAGTCCTGGCGGGAGGGCCGCAGATACGCAGTATTTT.

The table lists this clonotype with a few counts. The chain has TRBV27 and TRBJ1-2; TRBD1 matches 7 bases. After removal of 6 bases from V and 7 bases from J, the junction contained 8 bases not matched to a gene. In germline, CDR1 is MNHEY, CDR2 SMNVEV (reference sequence). The CDR3 sequence is 13 residues long. CDR3 loop: CASSPGTVVGYTF. The CDR3 DNA sequence: TGTGCCAGCAGCCCCGGGACAGTTGTTGGCTACACCTTC.

The chain employs TRBV28 and TRBJ2-7, with TRBD2 matching over 7 bases. The trim removed 6 bases at V and 3 bases at J, leaving 8 bases unmatched. CDR1 MDHEN and CDR2 SYDVKM come from the germline V gene. The CDR3 runs 14 residues. CDR3 nucleotide sequence: TGTGCCAGCAGGAGTCAGGCGGGAGTCTACGAGCAGTACTTC. Its translation is CASRSQAGVYEQYF.

V gene TRBV20-1 combines with J gene TRBJ2-7; D remains unclear. Germline values: CDR1 DFQATT, CDR2 SNEGSKA (reference sequence). Trimming pared 3 bases from V and 4 bases from J, leaving 16 bases between. CDR3 length: 14 amino acids. CDR3 protein: CSASGRQAPYEQYF. CDR3 DNA: TGCAGTGCTAGTGGTCGTCAGGCCCCTTACGAGCAGTACTTC.

This rearrangement joins TRBV7-2 to TRBJ1-5, with D unresolved. Trimming left V 1 base short and J 3 bases short, with 7 bases between. The length of the CDR3 is 14 residues. Germline V lookup: CDR1 SGHTA, CDR2 FQGNSA. The CDR3 sequence: CASSLGEHNQPQHF. DNA of the CDR3: TGTGCCAGCAGCTTAGGGGAGCACAATCAGCCCCAGCATTTT.

The chain combines TRBV6-6 with TRBJ1-5; no clear D gene. Germline V gene data show CDR1 as MNHNY and CDR2 as SVGAGI (reference sequence). This CDR3 contains 15 residues. V lost 5 bases and J lost 2, with 13 bases in between. CDR3 region: CASSRAGIGNQPQHF. The CDR3 DNA is TGTGCCAGCAGTAGGGCGGGCATCGGCAATCAGCCCCAGCATTTT.

The chain is built from TRBV7-2 and TRBJ2-2; a weak D match, TRBD1 (6 bases). Germline loops: CDR1 SGHTA, CDR2 FQGNSA. Trimming took off 3 bases at V and 6 bases at J, with 11 bases between the two ends. The CDR3 covers 14 residues. In DNA, the CDR3 is TGTGCCAGCAGCTTCCCACAGGGATCCGGGGAGCTGTTTTTT. It translates to CASSFPQGSGELFF. The variable domain in full, with the rest retrieved from reference TRBV7-2 and TRBJ2-2, is GAGVSQSPSNKVTEKGKDVELRCDPISGHTALYWYRQSLGQGLEFLIYFQGNSAPDKSGLPSDRFSAERTGGSVSTLTIQRTQQEDSAVYLCASSFPQGSGELFFGEGSRLTVL.

The rearrangement links TRBV10-3 to TRBJ2-1; 7 nucleotides line up with TRBD1. Germline CDR1 and CDR2: ENHRY and SYGVKD. Losses at the gene ends were 4 bases for V and 9 bases for J; bases not matched to a gene: 15. This CDR3 is built from 16 residues. The CDR3 DNA is TGTGCCATCAGTGCCGCAGATACCGGGACAGAGGGTGAGCAGTTCTTC. This codes for CAISAADTGTEGEQFF.

The table lists this clonotype with a few counts. The rearrangement joins TRBV7-9 to TRBJ2-7; no reliable D call. Between the trimmed V and J ends, which lost 3 bases and 3 bases, there was a span of 9 bases. The germline V gene has CDR1 SEHNR and CDR2 FQNEAQ (reference sequence). The CDR3 has 13 amino acids. The CDR3 region is CASSFMDGYEQYF. The DNA for the CDR3 is TGTGCCAGCAGCTTTATGGACGGCTACGAGCAGTACTTC.

This clonotype was found a few times. J is TRBJ2-1 and V is TRBV5-1; TRBD2 agrees at 11 bases. Per the germline V gene, CDR1 is SGHRS and CDR2 is YFSETQ. The V and J ends lost 9 bases and 6 bases, in that order; junction bases with no gene match: 14. The CDR3 totals 16 residues. The CDR3 is CATQLEGGLAGNEQFF. For the CDR3, the DNA is TGCGCCACCCAGCTTGAAGGAGGACTAGCGGGCAATGAGCAGTTCTTC. The variable domain in full, completed from reference TRBV5-1 and TRBJ2-1, reads KAGVTQTPRYLIKTRGQQVTLSCSPISGHRSVSWYQQTPGQGLQFLFEYFSETQRNKGNFPGRFSGRQFSNSRSEMNVSTLELGDSALYLCATQLEGGLAGNEQFFGPGTRLTVL.

The chain joins TRBV28 to TRBJ2-2; no clear D. V was shortened by 3 bases and J by 2 bases, with 16 bases between the two germline ends. The V gene's germline CDR1 is MDHEN and CDR2 SYDVKM. This CDR3 is 17 amino acids long. This chain's CDR3 is CASSFHGINLNTGELFF. As DNA, the CDR3 is TGTGCCAGCAGTTTCCACGGTATAAACCTTAACACCGGGGAGCTGTTTTTT.

The V call is TRBV25-1, the J call TRBJ2-7; tentatively, D is TRBD1 (5 bases). The DNA end lines up better with TRBJ2-5; the J call may be wrong. The CDR3 runs to 13 residues. From germline, CDR1 is MGHDK and CDR2 SYGVNS. CDR3 bases: TGTGCCAGCAGTGAATTCCCAGGGGAGACCCAGTACTTC. Translating it yields CASSEFPGETQYF.

The J gene is TRBJ1-5, the V gene TRBV6-1, with D hard to call. Per the germline V gene, CDR1 is MNHNS and CDR2 is SASEGT. Trimming shortened V by 0 bases and J by 7 bases, and 4 bases separated the two germline ends. The CDR3 extends over 12 amino acids. CDR3 loop: CASSEATQPQHF. The CDR3 nucleotides read TGTGCCAGCAGTGAAGCGACCCAGCCCCAGCATTTT.

The J gene is TRBJ1-4, the V gene TRBV4-3, with TRBD1 matching over 12 bases. This CDR3 spans 15 amino acids. V was pared by 1 base and J by 7 bases, with 1 base of the junction left unmatched. Per germline, CDR1 LGHNA and CDR2 YSLEER. CDR3 in amino acids: CASSQGDRGLEKLFF. CDR3 coding DNA: TGCGCCAGCAGCCAAGGGGACAGGGGGCTTGAAAAACTGTTTTTT.

This clonotype was recorded a few times. The chain employs TRBV20-1 and TRBJ2-5, with 7 bases matching TRBD2. The ends lost 5 bases at V and 5 bases at J; junction bases unmatched: 14. This CDR3 spans 15 amino acids. Germline values: CDR1 DFQATT, CDR2 SNEGSKA (reference sequence). The CDR3 nucleotides read TGCAGTGCTGGGGGGGGGAGCATAGGTCAGGAGACCCAGTACTTC. Protein sequence: CSAGGGSIGQETQYF.

The V gene is TRBV11-2, the J gene TRBJ1-4; TRBD1 is a possible D gene (6 bases). Germline CDR1 is SGHAT and CDR2 is FQNNGV. The germline V and J ends were trimmed by 3 bases and 3 bases, with 11 bases remaining between them. CDR3 length: 15 residues. This CDR3 reads CASSFTGLSNEKLFF. CDR3 nucleotides: TGTGCCAGCAGCTTTACAGGGTTGTCTAATGAAAAACTGTTTTTT.

This chain connects TRBV20-1 to TRBJ1-1; 8 bases are shared with TRBD1. Germline V gives CDR1 DFQATT, CDR2 SNEGSKA (reference sequence). The CDR3 has 14 residues. V shed 3 bases and J 6 bases; nucleotides not matched to a gene: 9. The CDR3 spells CSARKAGGGAEAFF. The CDR3 DNA sequence: TGCAGTGCTAGGAAGGCAGGGGGCGGAGCTGAAGCTTTCTTT.

The chain employs TRBV28 and TRBJ1-2, with a tentative D call TRBD1 (5 bases). In germline, CDR1 is MDHEN, CDR2 SYDVKM. The CDR3 has 12 amino acids. V lost 7 bases, J lost 8 bases, and 14 bases lay in between. The CDR3 spells CASKPGTIGYTF. The DNA for the CDR3 is TGTGCCAGCAAACCCGGGACCATCGGCTACACCTTC.

J is TRBJ2-3 and V is TRBV11-2, with 14 bases identical to TRBD2. The CDR3 is made up of 17 amino acids. Trimming removed 3 bases from V and 8 bases from J; junction bases left unmatched: 10. Germline CDR1 and CDR2: SGHAT and FQNNGV. The CDR3 DNA follows: TGTGCCAGCAGCTTTACTCGACTAGCGGGGGGGCCCGGTACGCAGTATTTT. Protein sequence: CASSFTRLAGGPGTQYF.

This clonotype was counted once. The chain combines TRBV20-1 with TRBJ2-1; 8 bases line up with TRBD2. V was clipped by 0 bases and J by 8 bases; unmatched bases: 18. The germline CDR1 and CDR2 sequences are DFQATT and SNEGSKA (reference sequence). The CDR3 is 18 residues long. CDR3 nucleotide sequence: TGCAGTGCTAGAGATCCCACTTTTCGAAGCGGGAGACCCCATGAGCAGTTCTTC. It yields the protein CSARDPTFRSGRPHEQFF.

The V gene is TRBV4-3, the J gene TRBJ2-7; D might be TRBD1 or TRBD2, each matching 5 bases. This CDR3 is built from 18 residues. V shed 3 bases and J shed 4 bases, with 25 bases lying between them. Germline CDR1 is LGHNA and CDR2 is YSLEER. The CDR3 nucleotides are TGCGCCAGCAGCCAGGACCACGGTCGGGGCGGGTATAGATACGAGCAGTACTTC. Amino acid sequence: CASSQDHGRGGYRYEQYF.

J is TRBJ2-1 and V is TRBV4-1, with 8 bases that match TRBD2. J gave up 5 bases and V 5 bases, and 11 bases lay outside the gene matches. The CDR3 is 16 amino acids. Germline loops: CDR1 MGHRA, CDR2 YSYEKL. The DNA for the CDR3 is TGCGCCAGCAGCGACGAACCGGGACTAGGACACAATGAGCAGTTCTTC. Protein product: CASSDEPGLGHNEQFF.

The chain employs TRBV5-5 and TRBJ2-4, with no clear D. Trimming shortened V by 4 bases and J by 0 bases, and 11 bases separated the two germline ends. This CDR3 has 15 residues. CDR1 SGHKS and CDR2 YYEKEE come from the germline V gene (reference sequence). Written as DNA, the CDR3 is TGTGCCAGCAGCACCGACGGTCTAGCCAAAAACATTCAGTACTTC. It is translated as CASSTDGLAKNIQYF.

The genes are TRBV27 and TRBJ1-2, with no clear D. CDR1 MNHEY and CDR2 SMNVEV come from the germline V gene (reference sequence). The CDR3 has 14 amino acids. V was trimmed by 2 bases and J by 0 bases, leaving 7 bases between them. The CDR3 nucleotides read TGTGCCAGCAGTTTACGTCCCACTAACTATGGCTACACCTTC. This translates into CASSLRPTNYGYTF.

The chain uses TRBV29-1 and TRBJ2-7, with D perhaps TRBD2 (7 bases). Germline values: CDR1 SQVTM, CDR2 ANQGSEA. This CDR3 region has 13 residues. Trimming pared 6 bases from V and 4 bases from J, leaving 16 bases between. The CDR3 protein is CSVIPRGGYEQYF. The CDR3 DNA follows: TGCAGCGTAATACCTAGGGGGGGTTACGAGCAGTACTTC.

The chain combines TRBV20-1 with TRBJ2-5; TRBD2 agrees at 8 bases. The CDR3 sequence is 13 residues long. Germline values: CDR1 DFQATT, CDR2 SNEGSKA (reference sequence). CDR3 region: CSSTGGGQETQYF. In nucleotides, the CDR3 is TGCAGCTCTACCGGGGGGGGACAAGAGACCCAGTACTTC.

The rearrangement joins TRBV12-3 or TRBV12-4 to TRBJ2-1; TRBD1 aligns across 9 bases. The DNA matches TRBJ2-7 better at its end, which makes the J call doubtful. This CDR3 has 14 amino acids. The CDR3 loop reads CASEDRGGYNEQYF. As DNA, the CDR3 is TGTGCCAGCGAGGACAGGGGAGGCTACAATGAGCAGTACTTC.